Described below is a single T cell receptor (beta chain) sequence and its context. The antigen is not known. CDR1 and CDR2 from the germline V gene are LNHNV and YYDKDF (reference sequence). The CDR3 is 20 residues long. Trimming pared 1 base from V and 3 bases from J, leaving 25 bases between. Sequencing was at deep level. Clones were read by immunoSEQ multiplex PCR, and TCRdb kept only the in-frame ones, dropping some. The sample consists of roughly 1,600,000 clones, approximately 98.5% of them appearing once. The data are from a study of shared clonotypes between healthy human individuals. Study-wide points: Generally, estimated richness proved larger in naive subsets than it did in memory subsets. Among a few donors, approximately 4.6% of naive CD4 clonotypes were found in common.

The rearrangement uses TRBV15 and TRBJ2-1; D remains unclear. The clonotype originates from a man younger than 45 in good health. Sequencing was done on a sample of naive CD4+ T cells sorted from blood. As to subset: CD45RA+ positively selected. Here the CDR3 DNA reads TGTGCCACCAGCAGAGGGGGAACACACCTTTATGAACTAAACTACAATGAGCAGTTCTTC. Amino acid sequence: CATSRGGTHLYELNYNEQFF.